A single sample gave rise to the 26 T cell receptor beta chains below, sequenced in a study of blood T cell repertoires in COVID-19. Using immunoSEQ multiplex PCR, the repertoire was profiled, and TCRdb retains in-frame clones only, with some absent. The sample lists about 74,000 clones, roughly 90% occurring once. The sequenced material came from peripheral blood. The receptors come from a man in his fifties with acute or convalescent COVID-19.

The chain employs TRBV29-1 and TRBJ1-4; 11 nucleotides agree with TRBD1. The CDR3 consists of 12 residues. Germline loops: CDR1 SQVTM, CDR2 ANQGSEA. The J segment lost 8 bases and the V segment lost 6 bases, leaving 2 bases of the junction unmatched. The CDR3 DNA reads TGCAGCGTGGGACAGGGGGACGAAAAACTGTTTTTT. Protein product: CSVGQGDEKLFF. The whole variable domain, remainder taken from reference TRBV29-1 and TRBJ1-4, is SAVISQKPSRDICQRGTSLTIQCQVDSQVTMMFWYRQQPGQSLTLIATANQGSEATYESGFVIDKFPISRPNLTFSTLTVSNMSPEDSSIYLCSVGQGDEKLFFGSGTQLSVL.

This clone has a handful of counts. The chain has TRBV19 and TRBJ2-5; no clear D. The length of the CDR3 is 13 residues. Per the germline V gene, CDR1 is LNHDA and CDR2 is SQIVND (reference sequence). V shed 7 bases and J shed 1 base, with 10 bases lying between them. The CDR3 DNA is TGTGCCAGTATGCCGAGGAGCCAAGAGACCCAGTACTTC. This codes for CASMPRSQETQYF.

This clone occurred once. J is TRBJ2-1 and V is TRBV5-1; the D gene is possibly TRBD2 (5 bases). The CDR3 covers 15 residues. V lost 2 bases to trimming and J lost 7 bases, with 16 bases between them. Germline-derived CDR1 and CDR2 are SGHRS and YFSETQ. The CDR3 is CASSLRGSFGNEQFF. The CDR3 nucleotides read TGCGCCAGCAGCTTACGAGGGAGCTTCGGGAATGAGCAGTTCTTC.

This CDR3 reads CASGRTGELFF. CDR3 DNA sequence: TGTGCCAGCGGGAGGACCGGGGAGCTGTTTTTT. This chain connects TRBV7-9 to TRBJ2-2; possible D gene TRBD2, 6 bases. Germline V gene lookup returns CDR1 SEHNR and CDR2 FQNEAQ (reference sequence). The CDR3 spans 11 residues. The V end lost 8 bases, the J end lost 5 bases, and 6 bases lay between the germline ends. The whole variable domain, filled in from reference TRBV7-9 and TRBJ2-2, reads DTGVSQNPRHKITKRGQNVTFRCDPISEHNRLYWYRQTLGQGPEFLTYFQNEAQLEKSRLLSDRFSAERPKGSFSTLEIQRTEQGDSAMYLCASGRTGELFFGEGSRLTVL.

This chain links TRBV2 with TRBJ2-5; D ambiguous. Germline V lookup: CDR1 SNHLY, CDR2 FYNNEI. Between the trimmed V and J ends, which lost 4 bases and 5 bases, there was a span of 32 bases. CDR3 length: 20 amino acids. The CDR3 DNA follows: TGTGCCAGCAGTGCCGTGAGTAGTAGTATCAGAGGTTTCGCGGTGGAGACCCAGTACTTC. Amino acid sequence: CASSAVSSSIRGFAVETQYF. Full variable domain (remainder filled in from reference TRBV2 and TRBJ2-5): EPEVTQTPSHQVTQMGQEVILRCVPISNHLYFYWYRQILGQKVEFLVSFYNNEISEKSEIFDDQFSVERPDGSNFTLKIRSTKLEDSAMYFCASSAVSSSIRGFAVETQYFGPGTRLLVL.

The V and J genes are TRBV6-5 and TRBJ2-3; no firm D call. The CDR3 sequence is 15 residues long. V dropped 7 bases and J dropped 0 bases, with 14 bases sitting between them. Germline-derived CDR1 and CDR2 are MNHEY and SVGAGI. CDR3 sequence (DNA): TGTGCCAGCACCCCGGCGGATGCTAGCACAGATACGCAGTATTTT. It translates to CASTPADASTDTQYF.

The chain recombines TRBV5-1 with TRBJ1-2; D perhaps matches TRBD1 (6 bases). Germline V CDR1 and CDR2: SGHRS, YFSETQ. Trimming removed 4 bases from V and 3 bases from J, with 13 bases in between. This CDR3 spans 14 amino acids. The DNA of the CDR3 is TGCGCCAGCAGCCCGGGGCAGGGGTACTATGGCTACACCTTC. Translated, it gives CASSPGQGYYGYTF.

The sample holds one count of this clone. The chain combines TRBV28 with TRBJ1-6; 7 positions agree with TRBD1. The CDR3 runs 15 residues. The germline V gene has CDR1 MDHEN and CDR2 SYDVKM. The J segment lost 9 bases and the V segment lost 8 bases, leaving 13 bases of the junction unmatched. The DNA for the CDR3 is TGTGCCAGCTCCAGAGGGGGCGGTCGTGGTTCACCCCTCCACTTT. Translated: CASSRGGGRGSPLHF.

The gene calls are TRBV7-2 and TRBJ2-5; D is undetermined. This CDR3 comprises 14 residues. V lost 2 bases and J 2 bases, leaving 9 bases between the germline ends. In germline, CDR1 is SGHTA, CDR2 FQGNSA. CDR3 residues: CASSLFGGQETQYF. The CDR3 region has the DNA TGTGCCAGCAGCTTATTTGGCGGACAAGAGACCCAGTACTTC.

The genes are TRBV5-6 and TRBJ2-5, with TRBD1 identical over 7 bases. Germline V lookup: CDR1 SGHDT, CDR2 YYEEEE. Losses at the gene ends were 0 bases for V and 2 bases for J; bases not matched to a gene: 4. This CDR3 is 15 amino acids long. In DNA form, the CDR3 reads TGTGCCAGCAGCTTGGAAGACAGGGTTCAAGAGACCCAGTACTTC. Its protein product is CASSLEDRVQETQYF.

The J gene is TRBJ2-1, the V gene TRBV5-1; D not certain. Germline loops: CDR1 SGHRS, CDR2 YFSETQ. The CDR3 has 14 residues. V lost 0 bases to trimming and J lost 5 bases, with 9 bases between them. CDR3 protein: CASSLARQNNEQFF. Here the CDR3 DNA reads TGCGCCAGCAGCTTGGCCCGCCAGAACAATGAGCAGTTCTTC. Drawing the rest from reference TRBV5-1 and TRBJ2-1, the complete variable domain is KAGVTQTPRYLIKTRGQQVTLSCSPISGHRSVSWYQQTPGQGLQFLFEYFSETQRNKGNFPGRFSGRQFSNSRSEMNVSTLELGDSALYLCASSLARQNNEQFFGPGTRLTVL.

The chain joins TRBV9 to TRBJ2-3, with 7 bases matching TRBD1. The V segment lost 4 bases and the J segment 3 bases; nucleotides outside the gene matches: 11. The CDR3 spans 16 residues. The germline CDR1 and CDR2 sequences are SGDLS and YYNGEE. CDR3 residues: CASSPQDRVRTDTQYF. In DNA, the CDR3 is TGTGCCAGCAGCCCGCAAGACAGGGTCCGTACAGATACGCAGTATTTT.

This rearrangement joins TRBV6-5 to TRBJ1-1; D remains unclear. Germline CDR1 reads MNHEY; CDR2 reads SVGAGI. The CDR3 totals 13 residues. V lost 6 bases and J lost 7, with 15 bases in between. The CDR3 bases are TGTGCCAGCAGCCCCGGGAGAGCAGGTGAAGCTTTCTTT. Amino acid sequence: CASSPGRAGEAFF.

This chain uses TRBV19 with TRBJ1-5; D unclear. The CDR3 runs to 14 residues. V was cut by 9 bases and J by 1 base, with 13 bases left in between. Germline V gene lookup returns CDR1 LNHDA and CDR2 SQIVND (reference sequence). CDR3 in amino acids: CASRSGGSNQPQHF. As DNA, the CDR3 is TGTGCCAGCAGGAGTGGAGGGAGCAATCAGCCCCAGCATTTT.

The chain combines TRBV9 with TRBJ1-2, with D tentatively TRBD1 (6 bases). Trimming removed 0 bases from V and 6 bases from J, with 15 bases in between. The germline V gene has CDR1 SGDLS and CDR2 YYNGEE. The CDR3 loop spans 15 amino acids. The CDR3: CASSVVPRGYHGYTF. In nucleotides, the CDR3 is TGTGCCAGCAGCGTAGTGCCCAGGGGCTACCATGGCTACACCTTC. Together with reference TRBV9 and TRBJ1-2, the CDR3 gives the full variable domain: DSGVTQTPKHLITATGQRVTLRCSPRSGDLSVYWYQQSLDQGLQFLIQYYNGEERAKGNILERFSAQQFPDLHSELNLSSLELGDSALYFCASSVVPRGYHGYTFGSGTRLTVV.

The V gene is TRBV10-1, the J gene TRBJ2-1, with D unclear. V lost 4 bases to trimming and J lost 8 bases, with 12 bases between them. The germline V gene encodes CDR1 WNHNN and CDR2 SYGVQD (reference sequence). This CDR3 contains 13 residues. The DNA of the CDR3 is TGCGCCAGCAGTGCGTTGAGGTATGATGAGCAGTTCTTC. Its protein is CASSALRYDEQFF.

In nucleotides, the CDR3 is TGTGCCAGCAGCGCCCACAGGGATGGCTACACCTTC. Amino acid sequence: CASSAHRDGYTF. The chain combines TRBV6-5 with TRBJ1-2, with D possibly matching TRBD1 (6 bases). Germline lookup yields CDR1 MNHEY and CDR2 SVGAGI. This CDR3 region has 12 residues. Trimming left V 6 bases short and J 6 bases short, with 11 bases between.

This chain uses TRBV9 with TRBJ2-5; D may be TRBD1 (6 bases). The germline V gene has CDR1 SGDLS and CDR2 YYNGEE. V shed 0 bases and J shed 5 bases, with 11 bases lying between them. This CDR3 comprises 14 residues. CDR3 loop: CASSVGVTGETQYF. Written as DNA, the CDR3 is TGTGCCAGCAGCGTAGGCGTTACAGGGGAGACCCAGTACTTC.

The chain is built from TRBV7-3 and TRBJ1-2, with D possibly TRBD1 on 6 matching bases. V dropped 7 bases and J dropped 7 bases, with 19 bases sitting between them. Germline lookup yields CDR1 SGHTA and CDR2 FQGTGA. The CDR3 sequence is 14 residues long. The CDR3 protein is CASTPLGQRGGYTF. CDR3 coding DNA: TGTGCCAGCACCCCCTTAGGACAGAGGGGTGGCTACACCTTC.

The chain employs TRBV4-1 and TRBJ2-7, with a possible D match to TRBD1 (5 bases). The germline V and J ends were trimmed by 3 bases and 5 bases, with 17 bases remaining between them. Germline loops: CDR1 MGHRA, CDR2 YSYEKL. The CDR3 loop spans 15 amino acids. The DNA of the CDR3 is TGCGCCAGCAGCCAGAGTGGGGCCCAAGAGAACGAGCAGTACTTC. It codes for CASSQSGAQENEQYF.

This chain joins TRBV28 and TRBJ1-2, with 8 bases matching TRBD1. Unmatched junction bases numbered 9, after V lost 5 bases and J lost 7 bases. The CDR3 runs to 14 residues. CDR1 is MDHEN, CDR2 SYDVKM, per germline. CDR3 region: CASSATAGGSGYTF. In nucleotides, the CDR3 is TGTGCCAGCAGTGCAACCGCAGGGGGCTCTGGCTACACCTTC.

CDR3 in amino acids: CASSSAVGTGETQYF. DNA of the CDR3: TGCGCCAGCAGCTCCGCCGTGGGAACAGGGGAGACCCAGTACTTC. This chain connects TRBV5-1 to TRBJ2-5, with D possibly being TRBD1 (6 bases). CDR1 is SGHRS and CDR2 is YFSETQ in the germline V gene. Deletions cut 3 bases from V and 5 bases from J, with 17 bases between. The CDR3 extends over 15 amino acids.

This clone has only one observation. Other DNA sequences within the sample encode an identical CDR3. The chain recombines TRBV3-1 (or the pseudogene TRBV3-2) with TRBJ2-3; 11 positions agree with TRBD2. The CDR3 sequence is 15 residues long. V gave up 4 bases and J gave up 3 bases; unmatched junction bases: 3. CDR1 LGHDT and CDR2 YNNKEL come from the germline V gene (reference sequence). The CDR3 DNA reads as TGTGCCAGCAGCCCTACTAGCGGGAGTACAGATACGCAGTATTTT. Its translation: CASSPTSGSTDTQYF.

This clone came up once. The V call is TRBV3-1 (or the pseudogene TRBV3-2), the J call TRBJ2-1, with 9 nucleotides matching TRBD2. CDR3 length equals 17 residues. Germline trimming cut 4 bases from V and 6 bases from J; bases unmatched to any gene: 13. Germline loops: CDR1 LGHDT, CDR2 YNNKEL (reference sequence). The CDR3 sequence is CASSPQLTSGPRNEQFF. The CDR3 bases are TGTGCCAGCAGCCCCCAACTGACTAGCGGTCCTCGCAATGAGCAGTTCTTC.

Only one count was recorded for this clone. This rearrangement joins TRBV10-3 to TRBJ1-2, with a tentative D call TRBD1 (5 bases). The V gene's germline CDR1 is ENHRY and CDR2 SYGVKD. This CDR3 has 13 amino acids. The ends were cut back, 2 bases at V and 6 bases at J, with 10 bases in the middle. The CDR3, as DNA: TGTGCCATCAGTGAGCGGGGGAGACATGGCTACACCTTC. Protein sequence: CAISERGRHGYTF.

The V and J genes are TRBV28 and TRBJ1-5; 7 bases fit TRBD1. The V segment lost 6 bases and the J segment 0 bases; nucleotides outside the gene matches: 11. The CDR3 extends over 17 amino acids. Germline V gene data show CDR1 as MDHEN and CDR2 as SYDVKM. The CDR3 DNA reads as TGTGCCAGCAGCTCGACCGGGACAGTCTATAGCAATCAGCCCCAGCATTTT. This translates into CASSSTGTVYSNQPQHF.